This TCR beta chain was identified during a study of CD8+CD57+ T cells in acquired aplastic anemia. With 4 bases removed from V and 5 bases from J, the gap between germline ends came to 9 bases. This CDR3 has 14 amino acids. Germline values: CDR1 SGHVS, CDR2 FQNEAQ. Investigators profiled TCR beta VDJ and CDR3 from genomic DNA template. TCRdb fed the reads into MiXCR, producing one record per CDR3 protein. In the table there are around 21,000 distinct CDR3 sequences, about two fifths of which are singletons. The authors sequenced patients whose flow cytometry had shown CD8+CD57+ cell expansion. Sequencing also captured CD8+CD57+ effector memory cells from a sixth of the 12 patients. A bead step enriched CD8+CD57+ cells and gave a mean 1.6 ug DNA. The sample holds one count of this clonotype. Antigen specificity is unknown. No conserved phenylalanine or tryptophan is present at the end of the CDR3, so a read error is the likely explanation.

Study-wide findings and caveats: In patients, CD8+CD57+ cells had lower diversity than total CD4+ and CD8+ pools. Significance was not reached for CD8+ Simpson's diversity between patients and controls.

Material for sequencing was CD8+CD57+ T cells sorted from PBMCs. Subset given: bead-enriched CD8+CD57+ effector memory T cells from SAA patients. The source of this sequence is a human donor with aplastic anemia. The rearrangement uses TRBV7-8 and TRBJ1-6, with a possible D match to TRBD1 (6 bases). CDR3 in amino acids: CASSYRADNSPLHS. In DNA form, the CDR3 reads TGTGCCAGCAGCTACAGGGCAGATAATTCACCCCTCCACTCT.